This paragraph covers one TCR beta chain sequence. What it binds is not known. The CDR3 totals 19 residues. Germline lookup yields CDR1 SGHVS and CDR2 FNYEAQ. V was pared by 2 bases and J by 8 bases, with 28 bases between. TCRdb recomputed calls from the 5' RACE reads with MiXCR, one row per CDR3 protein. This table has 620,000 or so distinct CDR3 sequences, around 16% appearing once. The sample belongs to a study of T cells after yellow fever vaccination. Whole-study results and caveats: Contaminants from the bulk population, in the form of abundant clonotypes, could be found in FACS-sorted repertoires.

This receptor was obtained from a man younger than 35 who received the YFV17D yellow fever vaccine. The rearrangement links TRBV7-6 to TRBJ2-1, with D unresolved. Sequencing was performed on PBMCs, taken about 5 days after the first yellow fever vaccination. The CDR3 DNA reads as TGTGCCAGCAGCTTACGAATCCGTTTGCGAGGCCGGTCGAGCGATGAGCAGTTCTTC. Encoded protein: CASSLRIRLRGRSSDEQFF.